Shown below are 10 T cell receptor beta chains from a single sample sequenced in a study of T cells in Graves' hyperthyroidism and ophthalmopathy. RNA transcripts were the template for amplifying TCR beta CDR3 regions. A set of HTBI primers served as the primers for a first-round RT-PCR of the TCR CDR3. TCRdb itself ran the multiplex PCR reads through MiXCR, one entry per CDR3 protein. Of about 840,000 distinct CDR3 sequences listed, 38% were seen once; the top ten hold about 9%. The specimen sequenced was blood. Source of these receptors: a man aged 18 to 29 with Graves' hyperthyroidism.

Many counts were recorded for this clonotype. The CDR3 DNA sequence: TGTGCCAGCGGAAGCCTAGGGGCCAACGTCCTGACTTTC. This encodes CASGSLGANVLTF. The J gene is TRBJ2-6, the V gene TRBV9, with D uncertain. Germline V gene data show CDR1 as SGDLS and CDR2 as YYNGEE. With 7 bases removed from V and 4 bases from J, the gap between germline ends came to 9 bases. This CDR3 is 13 amino acids long.

This clonotype was recorded a few times. The chain carries TRBV29-1 and TRBJ2-3; TRBD2 might be the D (6 bases). This CDR3 is built from 16 residues. Trimming removed 6 bases at V and 1 base at J, with 20 bases between. Germline V lookup: CDR1 SQVTM, CDR2 ANQGSEA. The CDR3 here is CSVGGLGALGTDTQYF. Here the CDR3 DNA reads TGCAGCGTCGGAGGGCTTGGGGCTCTGGGCACAGATACGCAGTATTTT.

This clonotype has at least ten counts. The V gene is TRBV20-1, the J gene TRBJ2-5; D unclear. Trimming took off 5 bases at V and 1 base at J, with 5 bases between the two ends. The germline gives CDR1 DFQATT, CDR2 SNEGSKA (reference sequence). This CDR3 has 11 amino acids. The CDR3 nucleotides are TGCAGTGCTTCTCGCCAAGAGACCCAGTACTTC. It translates to CSASRQETQYF.

A word on this clonotype: This clone may be a read error of a much larger clone one base away. The chain links TRBV6-5 to TRBJ1-6; TRBD1 might be the D (5 bases). The V and J ends lost 5 bases and 8 bases respectively, with 16 bases between them. CDR3 length: 15 residues. The germline gives CDR1 MNHEY, CDR2 SVGAGI. CDR3 residues: CASSESWGTDSPLHF. The CDR3 bases are TGTGCCAGCAGTGAGAGTTGGGGCACCGATTCACCCCTCCACTTT.

Many counts were recorded for this clonotype. The V gene is TRBV6-6, the J gene TRBJ2-7; D tentatively reads TRBD1 or TRBD2 (5 bases each). The CDR3 is made up of 13 amino acids. Trimming removed 6 bases from V and 3 bases from J, with 12 bases in between. The germline V gene has CDR1 MNHNY and CDR2 SVGAGI (reference sequence). CDR3 sequence reads: CASSSGTLYEQYF. For the CDR3, the DNA is TGTGCCAGCAGCTCCGGGACCCTCTACGAGCAGTACTTC.

The chain is built from TRBV6-1 and TRBJ2-7; 9 positions agree with TRBD1. This CDR3 region has 15 residues. Germline V lookup: CDR1 MNHNS, CDR2 SASEGT. J gave up 2 bases and V 6 bases, and 8 bases lay outside the gene matches. As DNA, the CDR3 is TGTGCCAGCAGACTTATCGGACAGGGGACCTACGAGCAGTACTTC. This encodes CASRLIGQGTYEQYF.

This clonotype has ten or more counts. The J gene is TRBJ1-6, the V gene TRBV7-9; a weak D match, TRBD1 (5 bases). Trimming stripped 5 bases from V and 5 bases from J, with 10 bases between. Germline V CDR1 and CDR2: SEHNR, FQNEAQ (reference sequence). This CDR3 has 14 residues. CDR3 sequence (DNA): TGTGCCAGCAGCCTGGACACCGATAATTCACCCCTCCACTTT. It specifies CASSLDTDNSPLHF.

This clonotype appeared many times. The chain uses TRBV5-6 and TRBJ1-2, with D possibly matching TRBD1 (6 bases). V lost 3 bases and J 8 bases, leaving 14 bases between the germline ends. The CDR3 consists of 13 residues. CDR1 and CDR2 (germline): SGHDT, YYEEEE. The CDR3, as DNA: TGTGCCAGCAGCTACAGGGATTTAGGGGGCTACACCTTC. It specifies CASSYRDLGGYTF.

This clonotype was seen repeatedly, ten times or more. This chain joins TRBV29-1 and TRBJ2-6; D ambiguous. CDR3 length: 14 residues. Trimming cost V 4 bases and J 0 bases, with 7 bases left between them. Germline V CDR1 and CDR2: SQVTM, ANQGSEA. In DNA, the CDR3 is TGCAGCGTTGTAATGGTCTCTGGGGCCAACGTCCTGACTTTC. Translated, it gives CSVVMVSGANVLTF. The whole variable domain, remainder taken from reference TRBV29-1 and TRBJ2-6, is SAVISQKPSRDICQRGTSLTIQCQVDSQVTMMFWYRQQPGQSLTLIATANQGSEATYESGFVIDKFPISRPNLTFSTLTVSNMSPEDSSIYLCSVVMVSGANVLTFGAGSRLTVL.

V usage is TRBV5-1 and J usage is TRBJ1-4; maybe TRBD1 (6 bases). V lost 3 bases and J 6 bases, leaving 15 bases between the germline ends. From germline, CDR1 is SGHRS and CDR2 YFSETQ. The CDR3 sequence is 15 residues long. CDR3 sequence: CASSSKGGTYEKLFF. Here the CDR3 DNA reads TGCGCCAGCAGCTCGAAAGGGGGGACGTATGAAAAACTGTTTTTT.